These 16 T cell receptor beta chains originate from one sample sequenced in a study of shared clonotypes between healthy human individuals. Terminally differentiated effector memory CD45RA+ cells were left out of the naive CD8 fraction, which was CD45RO-negative and positively selected for CCR7. Some clones are missing from TCRdb's copy, which holds only in-frame ones; the method was immunoSEQ multiplex PCR. The sample carries some 2 million clones, about 95% recorded once. The specimen sequenced was naive CD8+ T cells sorted from blood. The receptor set was obtained from a man between 18 and 29 years old in good health.

This clone was seen more than once but under ten times. The same CDR3 can be traced to other DNA sequences in this sample. This chain connects TRBV6-5 to TRBJ2-7, with a possible D match to TRBD1 (6 bases). Per the germline V gene, CDR1 is MNHEY and CDR2 is SVGAGI. This CDR3 is 13 amino acids long. V was trimmed by 2 bases and J by 1 base, leaving 6 bases between them. CDR3 loop: CASSYRGSYEQYF. CDR3 coding DNA: TGTGCCAGCAGTTACAGGGGGTCCTACGAGCAGTACTTC.

V usage is TRBV28 and J usage is TRBJ1-6; D remains ambiguous. The CDR3 loop spans 14 amino acids. Per the germline V gene, CDR1 is MDHEN and CDR2 is SYDVKM. V gave up 2 bases and J gave up 10 bases, with 12 bases separating them. CDR3 in amino acids: CASSLRVVKSPLHF. The CDR3 region has the DNA TGTGCCAGCAGTTTACGGGTGGTAAAATCACCCCTCCACTTT.

The chain employs TRBV4-1 and TRBJ1-1, with unresolved D. The CDR3 contains 16 residues. V was clipped by 1 base and J by 4 bases, with 16 bases between them. Germline CDR1 and CDR2: MGHRA and YSYEKL. The CDR3 reads CASSQGQVEGITEAFF. The CDR3 coding sequence is TGCGCCAGCAGCCAAGGGCAGGTGGAGGGTATCACTGAAGCTTTCTTT.

As regards this clone: Other DNA sequences from this sample encode an identical CDR3 as well. The V and J genes are TRBV7-9 and TRBJ2-1, with no clear D. The germline gives CDR1 SEHNR, CDR2 FQNEAQ (reference sequence). The V gene lost 3 bases and the J gene lost 7 bases, with 7 bases spanning the gap. The CDR3 extends over 12 amino acids. The CDR3 loop reads CASSLSGNEQFF. CDR3 in DNA: TGTGCCAGCAGCTTGTCTGGGAATGAGCAGTTCTTC.

Regarding this clone: Other DNA sequences in this sample translate to the same CDR3. The V and J genes are TRBV19 and TRBJ1-5, with a weak D call TRBD1 (6 bases). The CDR3 contains 15 residues. Deletions cut 4 bases from V and 0 bases from J, with 10 bases between. Germline V gene lookup returns CDR1 LNHDA and CDR2 SQIVND (reference sequence). The CDR3: CASSTTGYSNQPQHF. The CDR3 region has the DNA TGTGCCAGTAGTACCACAGGGTATAGCAATCAGCCCCAGCATTTT.

As concerns this clone: At one end, the junction sequence differs from germline, possibly due to a read error. This sequence joins TRBV6-6 and TRBJ1-2; perhaps TRBD1 as D (5 bases). The CDR3 is 12 residues long. Germline lookup yields CDR1 MNHNY and CDR2 SVGAGI (reference sequence). CDR3 amino acids: CASSLGGLGFSF. As DNA, the CDR3 is TGTGCCAGCAGCCTCGGGGGACTTGGGTTCTCCTTC.

This clone appeared a single time. At the DNA level, this CDR3 is encoded by other sequences in the same sample as well. The CDR3 bases are TGCGCCAGCAGCCAAGATCGCGGGCCTTCCTACGAGCAGTACTTC. Protein sequence: CASSQDRGPSYEQYF. J is TRBJ2-7 and V is TRBV4-1; D is perhaps TRBD2 (5 bases). V shed 0 bases and J shed 1 base, with 10 bases lying between them. There are 15 residues in the CDR3. Looked up from germline, CDR1 is MGHRA and CDR2 is YSYEKL.

This rearrangement joins TRBV5-6 to TRBJ1-4; 9 bases agree with TRBD1. Trimming removed 3 bases from V and 8 bases from J; junction bases left unmatched: 5. In germline, CDR1 is SGHDT, CDR2 YYEEEE. The CDR3 sequence is 14 residues long. CDR3 DNA: TGTGCCAGCAGCTGGGGGACAGGGAACGAAAAACTGTTTTTT. Translation: CASSWGTGNEKLFF.

The rearrangement links TRBV6-5 to TRBJ2-5; D ambiguous. Germline loops: CDR1 MNHEY, CDR2 SVGAGI. Trimming shortened V by 4 bases and J by 0 bases, and 12 bases separated the two germline ends. The CDR3 is 15 amino acids. CDR3 sequence (DNA): TGTGCCAGCAGTTTAGGAGTCGCGTACCAAGAGACCCAGTACTTC. This sequence encodes CASSLGVAYQETQYF.

V is TRBV5-4 and J is TRBJ2-7, with TRBD2 matching 7 bases. The CDR3 is 15 amino acids. Germline CDR1 SGHNT, CDR2 YYREEE (reference sequence). Germline trimming cut 0 bases from V and 2 bases from J; bases unmatched to any gene: 5. The CDR3 reads CASSLDTSATYEQYF. The CDR3 region has the DNA TGTGCCAGCAGCTTGGATACTAGCGCGACCTACGAGCAGTACTTC.

The chain couples TRBV27 to TRBJ2-7; a possible D gene is TRBD2 (6 bases). The CDR3 extends over 14 amino acids. V shed 5 bases and J shed 0 bases, with 11 bases lying between them. Germline CDR1 and CDR2: MNHEY and SMNVEV (reference sequence). DNA of the CDR3: TGTGCCAGCAGTATCGGAGGGACCTCCTACGAGCAGTACTTC. Its protein product is CASSIGGTSYEQYF.

The V gene is TRBV5-6, the J gene TRBJ1-6; D gene unclear. Trimming left V 2 bases short and J 12 bases short, with 9 bases between. Germline CDR1 is SGHDT and CDR2 is YYEEEE. This CDR3 has 12 amino acids. The CDR3 is CASSFSGGPLHF. The DNA for the CDR3 is TGTGCCAGCAGCTTTTCAGGTGGACCCCTCCACTTT.

This chain connects TRBV27 to TRBJ2-3, with 9 nucleotides matching TRBD2. This CDR3 is built from 16 residues. V trimming: 2 bases; J trimming: 3 bases; junction bases outside the gene matches: 6. Germline CDR1 and CDR2: MNHEY and SMNVEV (reference sequence). The CDR3 is CASSLGPSGVTDTQYF. DNA for the CDR3: TGTGCCAGCAGTTTAGGGCCTAGCGGGGTTACAGATACGCAGTATTTT.

Here the CDR3 reads CASSQDFGVWETGDPGNTIYF. Here the CDR3 DNA reads TGTGCCAGCAGCCAAGACTTTGGAGTGTGGGAGACAGGGGACCCTGGAAACACCATATATTTT. The chain joins TRBV4-2 to TRBJ1-3; 8 nucleotides line up with TRBD1. Trimming removed 0 bases from V and 2 bases from J; junction bases left unmatched: 18. This CDR3 comprises 21 residues. The V gene's germline CDR1 is LGHNA and CDR2 YNFKEQ.

A single count supports this clone. In nucleotides, the CDR3 is TGTGCCAGCTCACAGGACTTGGATTCGTCCTACGAGCAGTACTTC. This sequence encodes CASSQDLDSSYEQYF. V gene TRBV6-5 combines with J gene TRBJ2-7; D assignment may be TRBD1 or TRBD2 (5 bases each). Trimming left V 8 bases short and J 1 base short, with 18 bases between. Germline CDR1 is MNHEY and CDR2 is SVGAGI. The CDR3 consists of 15 residues.

The chain has TRBV7-9 and TRBJ1-1, with D possibly matching TRBD1 (5 bases). Germline V gene lookup returns CDR1 SEHNR and CDR2 FQNEAQ (reference sequence). CDR3 size: 14 residues. The V end was cut by 2 bases, the J end by 4 bases, with 11 bases between. For the CDR3, the DNA is TGTGCCAGCAGCTTATCCCAGGGAGGCACTGAAGCTTTCTTT. Translating gives CASSLSQGGTEAFF.